Following are 22 T cell receptor beta chains from one sample sequenced in a study of shared clonotypes between healthy human individuals. The method was immunoSEQ multiplex PCR; TCRdb's version includes in-frame clones alone and lacks a portion of them. Of millions of clones in the sample, about 95% were seen once. Cells designated naive CD8 were CD45RO-negative and were positively selected for CCR7, with terminally differentiated effector memory CD45RA+ cells excluded. Sequenced sample: naive CD8+ T cells sorted from blood. These TCRs come from a man between 18 and 35 years old in good health.

The chain couples TRBV5-1 to TRBJ2-6; TRBD1 is a possible D gene (6 bases). Germline CDR1 is SGHRS and CDR2 is YFSETQ. CDR3 length: 16 amino acids. The V and J ends lost 3 bases and 0 bases respectively, with 10 bases between them. CDR3 protein: CASSYTGNSGANVLTF. The CDR3 nucleotides read TGCGCCAGCAGCTACACAGGGAACTCTGGGGCCAACGTCCTGACTTTC.

This rearrangement joins TRBV25-1 to TRBJ2-3; no firm D call. The CDR3 spans 13 residues. CDR1 is MGHDK, CDR2 SYGVNS, per germline. V was shortened by 6 bases and J by 2 bases, with 9 bases between the two germline ends. DNA of the CDR3: TGTGCCAGCAGCGTAGGAATCACAGATACGCAGTATTTT. This codes for CASSVGITDTQYF. Supplemented by reference TRBV25-1 and TRBJ2-3, the full variable domain reads EADIYQTPRYLVIGTGKKITLECSQTMGHDKMYWYQQDPGMELHLIHYSYGVNSTEKGDLSSESTVSRIRTEHFPLTLESARPSHTSQYLCASSVGITDTQYFGPGTRLTVL.

The chain links TRBV9 to TRBJ2-7; 9 bases agree with TRBD2. CDR3 size: 15 residues. CDR1 is SGDLS, CDR2 YYNGEE, per germline. V lost 4 bases, J lost 0 bases, and 5 bases stayed unmatched. The CDR3 loop reads CASSPYSGSSYEQYF. The CDR3 coding sequence is TGTGCCAGCAGCCCCTATAGCGGGAGCTCCTACGAGCAGTACTTC.

The V and J genes are TRBV6-5 and TRBJ2-7, with 13 bases that match TRBD2. Germline V gives CDR1 MNHEY, CDR2 SVGAGI. The CDR3 extends over 15 amino acids. Trimming took 4 bases from V and 6 from J; bases not matched to a gene: 6. This CDR3 is CASSLLAGGPGEQYF. CDR3 coding DNA: TGTGCCAGCAGTTTACTAGCGGGAGGGCCAGGCGAGCAGTACTTC.

V gene TRBV5-6 combines with J gene TRBJ2-7, with D possibly called TRBD1 or TRBD2 (5 bases each). The CDR3 has 16 amino acids. V lost 3 bases and J lost 2, with 18 bases in between. Germline V gene lookup returns CDR1 SGHDT and CDR2 YYEEEE. Here the CDR3 reads CASSSLEGWGTYEQYF. For the CDR3, the DNA is TGTGCCAGCAGCTCTCTCGAGGGGTGGGGGACCTACGAGCAGTACTTC.

The V call is TRBV7-9, the J call TRBJ1-1, with a weak D call TRBD1 (5 bases). V was clipped by 2 bases and J by 7 bases, with 11 bases between them. This CDR3 contains 13 residues. CDR1 is SEHNR, CDR2 FQNEAQ, per germline (reference sequence). CDR3 sequence (DNA): TGTGCCAGCAGCTTAATGGGGGGATTTGAAGCTTTCTTT. It yields the protein CASSLMGGFEAFF.

The CDR3 nucleotides read TGCGCCAGCAGCTTGGGTTTCGCGGGCGGGGAGCTGTTTTTT. This sequence encodes CASSLGFAGGELFF. This rearrangement joins TRBV5-1 to TRBJ2-2; TRBD2 might be the D (5 bases). V shed 0 bases and J shed 7 bases, with 10 bases lying between them. The CDR3 has 14 residues. CDR1 and CDR2 from the germline V gene are SGHRS and YFSETQ.

The chain links TRBV5-7 to TRBJ2-7; D unclear. TRBV5-7 falls under the ORF class, with uncertain function. V lost 2 bases and J 0 bases, leaving 9 bases between the germline ends. This CDR3 spans 14 amino acids. CDR3 DNA: TGTGCCAGCAGCTTAAGGCCTAGCTCCTACGAGCAGTACTTC. Encoded protein: CASSLRPSSYEQYF.

The chain uses TRBV5-6 and TRBJ2-7; 7 bases match TRBD2. Trimming at V came to 2 bases and at J to 4 bases, leaving 6 bases not matched to a gene. CDR3 length equals 14 residues. Per germline, CDR1 SGHDT and CDR2 YYEEEE. The CDR3: CASSFGTTNYEQYF. CDR3 DNA sequence: TGTGCCAGCAGCTTCGGGACTACCAATTACGAGCAGTACTTC.

The chain uses TRBV27 and TRBJ2-7; possibly TRBD2 for D (6 bases). The CDR3 sequence is 14 residues long. V was trimmed by 8 bases and J by 2 bases, leaving 16 bases between them. Germline V lookup: CDR1 MNHEY, CDR2 SMNVEV (reference sequence). Written as DNA, the CDR3 is TGTGCCAGCCGTAGGGAGGACGGTCCCTACGAGCAGTACTTC. As protein: CASRREDGPYEQYF.

Comments on this clone: Other DNA sequences in this specimen translate into the identical CDR3. V is TRBV27 and J is TRBJ2-7; D gene uncertain. CDR3 size: 13 residues. Germline CDR1 is MNHEY and CDR2 is SMNVEV (reference sequence). Trimming stripped 2 bases from V and 3 bases from J, with 8 bases between. CDR3 sequence: CASSLTPFYEQYF. The CDR3 DNA follows: TGTGCCAGCAGTTTAACCCCGTTCTACGAGCAGTACTTC.

Regarding this clone: The junction departs from the called germline gene at one end, perhaps through a read error. The genes are TRBV7-7 and TRBJ2-5; no clear D gene. Germline lookup yields CDR1 SSHAT and CDR2 FNYEAQ (reference sequence). The CDR3 contains 13 residues. As DNA, the CDR3 is TGTGCTAGCAGCTTGTCCCCCCAAGAGACCCAGTACTTC. This codes for CASSLSPQETQYF.

V usage is TRBV5-4 and J usage is TRBJ1-2; D is unclear. The CDR3 has 11 amino acids. Germline loops: CDR1 SGHNT, CDR2 YYREEE (reference sequence). Trimming stripped 6 bases from V and 2 bases from J, with 5 bases between. CDR3 DNA: TGTGCCAGCAACGCAAACTATGGCTACACCTTC. It yields the protein CASNANYGYTF.

This chain connects TRBV28 to TRBJ2-7; D is unclear. CDR1 is MDHEN, CDR2 SYDVKM, per germline. This CDR3 contains 13 residues. Trimming removed 4 bases at V and 0 bases at J, with 7 bases between. This CDR3 reads CASSSVGSYEQYF. CDR3 bases: TGTGCCAGCAGTTCAGTAGGCTCCTACGAGCAGTACTTC.

The gene calls are TRBV29-1 and TRBJ2-3; 13 bases match TRBD2. With 4 bases clipped from V and 4 bases from J, the junction kept 14 bases outside the gene matches. Germline CDR1 is SQVTM and CDR2 is ANQGSEA. The CDR3 contains 18 residues. CDR3 sequence reads: CSVVSFGLAGVRADTQYF. CDR3 nucleotides: TGCAGCGTTGTCTCCTTCGGACTAGCGGGAGTTCGTGCAGATACGCAGTATTTT.

The J gene is TRBJ1-3, the V gene TRBV4-1; no definite D call. This CDR3 has 12 residues. Looked up from germline, CDR1 is MGHRA and CDR2 is YSYEKL. V dropped 8 bases and J dropped 3 bases, with 8 bases sitting between them. The CDR3 DNA follows: TGCGCCAGCGGCTGGGATGGAAACACCATATATTTT. This translates into CASGWDGNTIYF.

Remarks on this clone: Germline and junction disagree at one end, which may indicate a read error. The J gene is TRBJ2-7, the V gene TRBV18; a weak D match, TRBD2 (7 bases). The CDR3 spans 16 residues. Germline loops: CDR1 KGHSH, CDR2 LQKENI. The CDR3 here is CAGSPPRDGGLLEQYF. CDR3 in DNA: TGTGCCGGCTCACCACCGCGTGACGGGGGGCTACTCGAGCAGTACTTC.

The count of this clone is one. Other DNA sequences in this sample translate to the same CDR3. The chain couples TRBV7-9 to TRBJ1-1; D not resolved. CDR1 and CDR2 from the germline V gene are SEHNR and FQNEAQ (reference sequence). V shed 0 bases and J shed 2 bases, with 10 bases lying between them. The CDR3 runs to 15 residues. The CDR3 loop is CASSLAGGLNTEAFF. Here the CDR3 DNA reads TGTGCCAGCAGCTTAGCCGGAGGGCTAAACACTGAAGCTTTCTTT.

The chain has TRBV30 and TRBJ1-2; TRBD1 might be the D (6 bases). There are 12 residues in the CDR3. Germline-derived CDR1 and CDR2 are GTSNPN and SVGIG (reference sequence). V was shortened by 7 bases and J by 3 bases, with 12 bases between the two germline ends. The CDR3 loop is CALDGGDYGYTF. In DNA, the CDR3 is TGTGCCTTGGATGGGGGCGACTATGGCTACACCTTC. Variable domain in full (rest from reference TRBV30 and TRBJ1-2): SQTIHQWPATLVQPVGSPLSLECTVEGTSNPNLYWYRQAAGRGLQLLFYSVGIGQISSEVPQNLSASRPQDRQFILSSKKLLLSDSGFYLCALDGGDYGYTFGSGTRLTVV.

The chain carries TRBV2 and TRBJ2-1; 7 bases agree with TRBD1. This CDR3 is built from 13 residues. The trim removed 8 bases at V and 4 bases at J, leaving 5 bases unmatched. Germline values: CDR1 SNHLY, CDR2 FYNNEI. The CDR3 DNA reads TGTGCCAGCGGATGGACAGGATACAATGAGCAGTTCTTC. Translated: CASGWTGYNEQFF. Full variable domain (rest looked up from reference TRBV2 and TRBJ2-1): EPEVTQTPSHQVTQMGQEVILRCVPISNHLYFYWYRQILGQKVEFLVSFYNNEISEKSEIFDDQFSVERPDGSNFTLKIRSTKLEDSAMYFCASGWTGYNEQFFGPGTRLTVL.

The chain employs TRBV2 and TRBJ2-2; 8 nucleotides align to TRBD2. This CDR3 contains 14 residues. Germline CDR1 SNHLY, CDR2 FYNNEI. Losses at the gene ends were 9 bases for V and 7 bases for J; bases not matched to a gene: 10. CDR3 amino acids: CASTSGGLLGELFF. In DNA, the CDR3 is TGTGCCAGTACAAGCGGGGGACTCCTCGGGGAGCTGTTTTTT.

The chain links TRBV4-3 to TRBJ2-3, with D perhaps TRBD2 (7 bases). The CDR3 extends over 16 amino acids. Germline CDR1 reads LGHNA; CDR2 reads YSLEER. Between the trimmed V and J ends, which lost 4 bases and 3 bases, there was a span of 17 bases. CDR3 loop: CASSPTGGRSTDTQYF. DNA of the CDR3: TGCGCCAGCAGCCCCACGGGGGGCCGTTCGACAGATACGCAGTATTTT.